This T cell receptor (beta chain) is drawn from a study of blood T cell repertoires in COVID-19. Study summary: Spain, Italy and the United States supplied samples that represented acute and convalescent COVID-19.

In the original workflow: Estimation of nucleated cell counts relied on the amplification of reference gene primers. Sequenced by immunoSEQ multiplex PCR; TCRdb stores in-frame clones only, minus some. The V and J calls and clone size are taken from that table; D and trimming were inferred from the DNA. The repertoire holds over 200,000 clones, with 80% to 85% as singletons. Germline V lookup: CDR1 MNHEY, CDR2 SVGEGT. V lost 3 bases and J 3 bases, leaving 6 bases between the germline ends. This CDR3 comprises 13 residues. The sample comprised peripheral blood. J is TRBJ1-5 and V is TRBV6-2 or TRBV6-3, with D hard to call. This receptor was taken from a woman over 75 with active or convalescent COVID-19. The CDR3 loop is CASSYWANQPQHF. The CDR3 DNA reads TGTGCCAGCAGTTATTGGGCCAATCAGCCCCAGCATTTT.